The sequence of this T cell receptor beta chain was determined in a study of cytomegalovirus exposure and HLA in healthy donors. The PCR contained 60 Vbeta and 13 Jbeta primers. Assay: immunoSEQ multiplex PCR; the TCRdb copy retains only in-frame clones and omits some. The sample shows about 120,000 clones, 60% to 85% of them seen only once. General observations from the study: The study recorded over 150 TCR beta chains that were cytomegalovirus-associated.

About this clone itself: No antigen is known for it.

Sequenced: PBMCs. The receptor comes from a young woman in good health and CMV-seronegative.

The CDR3 nucleotides are TGTGCCAGCAGTGAAACCAGGATAGCCTACGAGCAGTACTTC. This encodes CASSETRIAYEQYF. J is TRBJ2-7 and V is TRBV2, with D hard to call. CDR3 size: 14 residues. The V gene lost 2 bases and the J gene lost 2 bases, with 10 bases spanning the gap. Germline V lookup: CDR1 SNHLY, CDR2 FYNNEI.